This section outlines one TCR beta chain sequence together with its context. This record belongs to a study of tumor T cells in aggressive B-cell lymphoma. Trimming stripped 8 bases from V and 0 bases from J, with 17 bases between. The length of the CDR3 is 16 residues. Germline-derived CDR1 and CDR2 are MDHEN and SYDVKM. The data were produced by immunoSEQ multiplex PCR, yet TCRdb's version contains in-frame clones alone and is incomplete. The repertoire holds some 7,200 clones, roughly 86% seen once, with roughly 2.8% in the top ten. The receptor was derived from an adult with diffuse large B cell lymphoma. Some clones in this sample may be carry-over from other donors' samples. What was sequenced was tumor tissue. The chain combines TRBV28 with TRBJ2-1; D possibly corresponds to TRBD2 (5 bases). CDR3 nucleotide sequence: TGTGCCAGCTTATCAAAAACCGGGAACTCCTACAATGAGCAGTTCTTC. It is translated as CASLSKTGNSYNEQFF.